This TCR beta chain was captured in a study of blood T cell repertoires in COVID-19. Trimming took off 3 bases at V and 3 bases at J, with 9 bases between the two ends. There are 13 residues in the CDR3. Germline-derived CDR1 and CDR2 are MNHEY and SVGAGI. Data came from immunoSEQ multiplex PCR; TCRdb stores just in-frame clones and leaves some out. In the table there are 200,000 to 300,000 clones, 83% of which are singletons. The receptor comes from a human donor in a cohort sampled during active COVID-19. Source material: peripheral blood. V gene TRBV6-5 combines with J gene TRBJ2-7; a weak D match, TRBD2 (6 bases). The CDR3 DNA reads as TGTGCCAGCAGTTATAACGGGGGCTACGAGCAGTACTTC. The encoded protein is CASSYNGGYEQYF.